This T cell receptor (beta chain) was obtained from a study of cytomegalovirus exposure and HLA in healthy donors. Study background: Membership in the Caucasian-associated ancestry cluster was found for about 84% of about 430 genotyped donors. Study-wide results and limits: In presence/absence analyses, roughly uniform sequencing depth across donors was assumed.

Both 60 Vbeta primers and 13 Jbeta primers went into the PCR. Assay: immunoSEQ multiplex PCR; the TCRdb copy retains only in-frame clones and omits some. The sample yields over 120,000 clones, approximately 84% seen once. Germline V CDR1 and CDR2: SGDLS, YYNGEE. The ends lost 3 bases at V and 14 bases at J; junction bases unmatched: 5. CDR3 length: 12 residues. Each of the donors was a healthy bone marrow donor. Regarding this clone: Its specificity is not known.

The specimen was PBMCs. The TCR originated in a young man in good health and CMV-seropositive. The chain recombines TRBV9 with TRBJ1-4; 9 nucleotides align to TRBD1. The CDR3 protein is CASSDTGGFLFF. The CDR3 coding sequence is TGTGCCAGCAGCGACACAGGGGGCTTTCTGTTTTTT.